The 9 T cell receptor beta chains in this list originate from one sample, sequenced in a study of OX40 agonist ivuxolimab in advanced cancers. Profiled with immunoSEQ multiplex PCR; TCRdb holds only in-frame clones, not every one. The profile shows 40,000 to 60,000 clones, just over 85% of them singletons. The sample consisted of CD4+ or CD8+ T cells sorted from blood, taken in a trial of the OX40 agonist ivuxolimab. These receptor sequences come from an adult with an advanced solid tumor such as melanoma, head and neck, liver or kidney cancer.

This chain connects TRBV28 to TRBJ1-5; D ambiguous. V was cut by 2 bases and J by 7 bases, with 6 bases left in between. CDR3 size: 12 residues. Looked up from germline, CDR1 is MDHEN and CDR2 is SYDVKM. CDR3 in amino acids: CASSLVGQPQHF. DNA of the CDR3: TGTGCCAGCAGTTTAGTAGGGCAGCCCCAGCATTTT.

The V gene is TRBV5-1, the J gene TRBJ2-3, with a tentative D call TRBD2 (6 bases). Germline CDR1 SGHRS, CDR2 YFSETQ. Trimming left V 9 bases short and J 0 bases short, with 17 bases between. CDR3 length equals 15 residues. As DNA, the CDR3 is TGCGCCACCCGTCTGGCAGGGACTAGCACAGATACGCAGTATTTT. Its protein product is CATRLAGTSTDTQYF.

V gene TRBV7-9 combines with J gene TRBJ1-3; a possible D gene is TRBD1 (6 bases). V lost 1 base to trimming and J lost 3 bases, with 10 bases between them. CDR3 size: 15 residues. CDR1 SEHNR and CDR2 FQNEAQ come from the germline V gene (reference sequence). The CDR3 loop reads CASSLDRASGNTIYF. CDR3 coding DNA: TGTGCCAGCAGCTTAGACAGGGCGAGTGGAAACACCATATATTTT.

The chain links TRBV30 to TRBJ2-2; D remains unclear. The CDR3 is 13 residues long. Trimming left V 0 bases short and J 6 bases short, with 8 bases between. Germline-derived CDR1 and CDR2 are GTSNPN and SVGIG (reference sequence). DNA of the CDR3: TGTGCCTGGAGTGTAAGATTGCCCGGGGAGCTGTTTTTT. Protein: CAWSVRLPGELFF.

A few counts support this clone. The rearrangement links TRBV27 to TRBJ1-4, with D perhaps TRBD1 (5 bases). This CDR3 has 14 residues. V shed 5 bases and J shed 8 bases, with 15 bases lying between them. Germline V CDR1 and CDR2: MNHEY, SMNVEV (reference sequence). CDR3 bases: TGTGCCAGCAGTCGGGACCCGGGTGTGGAAAAACTGTTTTTT. It specifies CASSRDPGVEKLFF.

This sequence joins TRBV7-3 and TRBJ2-3, with D perhaps being TRBD1 or TRBD2 (5 bases each). The germline V and J ends were trimmed by 5 bases and 5 bases, with 14 bases remaining between them. The CDR3 has 14 amino acids. Germline V lookup: CDR1 SGHTA, CDR2 FQGTGA. The DNA for the CDR3 is TGTGCCAGCAGCCCGGGGCCGAGGGTAGATACGCAGTATTTT. Translated, it gives CASSPGPRVDTQYF.

The V call is TRBV30, the J call TRBJ1-2; D may be TRBD1 (5 bases). V lost 3 bases and J 1 base, leaving 12 bases between the germline ends. Germline CDR1 GTSNPN, CDR2 SVGIG (reference sequence). This CDR3 has 14 residues. CDR3 in amino acids: CAWRRDGDNYGYTF. CDR3 nucleotides: TGTGCCTGGAGGAGGGACGGAGATAACTATGGCTACACCTTC.

By sample share, this clone is medium-sized. The rearrangement uses TRBV29-1 and TRBJ2-7; D remains unclear. The CDR3 spans 11 residues. Germline-derived CDR1 and CDR2 are SQVTM and ANQGSEA. The germline V and J ends were trimmed by 7 bases and 7 bases, with 14 bases remaining between them. CDR3 DNA: TGCAGCGCCCGTCTGGGCTCGGAGCAGTACTTC. It codes for CSARLGSEQYF.

The CDR3 DNA sequence: TGTGCCAGCAGTTACCGGACTAGCGGGAATTCCTACGAGCAGTACTTC. This translates into CASSYRTSGNSYEQYF. This sequence joins TRBV6-5 and TRBJ2-7; 12 bases match TRBD2. From germline, CDR1 is MNHEY and CDR2 SVGAGI. The CDR3 extends over 16 amino acids. The J segment lost 1 base and the V segment lost 2 bases, leaving 3 bases of the junction unmatched.